The clone carrying this T cell receptor (beta chain) has more than one count but fewer than ten. Its antigen is currently unknown. This entry comes from a study of post-analysis software for immune sequencing data. Study results and limitations: In patients, TRBV5-6, TRBV5-1 and TRBV20-1 belonged to four or five TRBV segments found more frequently than in controls.

Germline CDR1 DFQATT, CDR2 SNEGSKA (reference sequence). CDR3 length equals 14 residues. V lost 6 bases to trimming and J lost 4 bases; unmatched junction nucleotides: 11. Incorporated into the TCR beta cDNA libraries were unique molecular identifiers, which served to reduce PCR and sequencing biases. MiXCR was run by TCRdb on the PCR reads, yielding one entry per CDR3 protein. The data hold approximately 690,000 distinct CDR3 sequences, with 55% to 60% observed a single time. The source of this sequence is a girl between 2 and 10 years old with multiple sclerosis. The chain employs TRBV20-1 and TRBJ2-5, with 7 nucleotides matching TRBD1. The specimen sequenced was blood. DNA of the CDR3: TGCAGTGCGGGTCCGAGGGGGCGAGGAGAGACCCAGTACTTC. It specifies CSAGPRGRGETQYF.